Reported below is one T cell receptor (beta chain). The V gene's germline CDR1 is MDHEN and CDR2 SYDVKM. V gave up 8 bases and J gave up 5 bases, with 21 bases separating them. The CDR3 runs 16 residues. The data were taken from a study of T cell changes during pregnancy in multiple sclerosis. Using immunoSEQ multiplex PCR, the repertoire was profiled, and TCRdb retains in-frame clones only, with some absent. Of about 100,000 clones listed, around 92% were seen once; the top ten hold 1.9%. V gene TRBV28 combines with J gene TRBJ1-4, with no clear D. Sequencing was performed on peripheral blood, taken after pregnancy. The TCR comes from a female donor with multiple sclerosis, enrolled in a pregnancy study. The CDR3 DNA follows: TGTGCCAGCTTTGGTCAGCTCCCAGGCAGGAATGAAAAACTGTTTTTT. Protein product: CASFGQLPGRNEKLFF.